This T cell receptor beta chain was observed in a study of cytomegalovirus exposure and HLA in healthy donors. Background on the study: Drawn from HLA-typed donors, 83 million or so unique TCRs were held in an early data release. Study results and limitations: A missense variant in DCLRE1C was later tied to TCR beta V- and J-gene trimming. HLA allele associations emerged for about 16,000 TCR beta sequences in a later analysis, at 0.05 false discovery rate. Three chains linked to CMV were shown in vitro to be specific for CMV antigens.

Turning to this clone: Its matching antigen is unknown.

The PCR used 60 Vbeta and 13 Jbeta primers. Assay: immunoSEQ multiplex PCR; the TCRdb copy retains only in-frame clones and omits some. Here the sample spans some 64,000 clones, 70% to 90% being singletons. The sequence was collected from a man aged 25 to 45 in good health and CMV-seropositive. The specimen sequenced was PBMCs.

The CDR3 sequence is CASSHGLAGELTDTQYF. CDR3 nucleotide sequence: TGCGCCAGCAGCCATGGACTAGCGGGAGAACTCACAGATACGCAGTATTTT. The V and J genes are TRBV4-3 and TRBJ2-3; 13 bases line up with TRBD2. This CDR3 spans 17 amino acids. V dropped 3 bases and J dropped 2; count of bases not matched to a gene: 5. Germline values: CDR1 LGHNA, CDR2 YSLEER.